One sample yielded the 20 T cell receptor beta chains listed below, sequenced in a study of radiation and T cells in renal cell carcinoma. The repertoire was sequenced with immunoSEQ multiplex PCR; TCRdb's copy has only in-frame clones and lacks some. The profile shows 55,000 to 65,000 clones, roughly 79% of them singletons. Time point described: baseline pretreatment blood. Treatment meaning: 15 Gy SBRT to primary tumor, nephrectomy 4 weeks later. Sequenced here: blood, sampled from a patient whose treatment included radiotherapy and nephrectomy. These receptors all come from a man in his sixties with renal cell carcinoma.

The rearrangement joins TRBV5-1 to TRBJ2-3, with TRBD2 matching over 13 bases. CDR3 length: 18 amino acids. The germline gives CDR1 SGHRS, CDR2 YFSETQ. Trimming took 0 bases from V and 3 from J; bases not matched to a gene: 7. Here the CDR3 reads CASSLATWTSGRTDTQYF. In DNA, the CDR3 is TGCGCCAGCAGCTTGGCCACCTGGACTAGCGGGAGAACAGATACGCAGTATTTT.

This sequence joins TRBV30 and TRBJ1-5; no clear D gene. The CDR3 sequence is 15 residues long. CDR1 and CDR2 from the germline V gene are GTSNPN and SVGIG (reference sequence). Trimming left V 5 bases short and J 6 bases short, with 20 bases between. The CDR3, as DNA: TGTGCCTGGGCCTCCGGAACAGCCTCGGGTCAGCCCCAGCATTTT. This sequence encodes CAWASGTASGQPQHF. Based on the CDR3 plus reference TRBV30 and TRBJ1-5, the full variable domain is SQTIHQWPATLVQPVGSPLSLECTVEGTSNPNLYWYRQAAGRGLQLLFYSVGIGQISSEVPQNLSASRPQDRQFILSSKKLLLSDSGFYLCAWASGTASGQPQHFGDGTRLSIL.

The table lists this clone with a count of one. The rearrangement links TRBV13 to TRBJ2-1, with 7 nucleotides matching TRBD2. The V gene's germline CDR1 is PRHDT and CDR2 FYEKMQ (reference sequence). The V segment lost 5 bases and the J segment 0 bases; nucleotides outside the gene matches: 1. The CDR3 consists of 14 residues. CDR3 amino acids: CASSPSGSYNEQFF. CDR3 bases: TGTGCCAGCAGCCCTAGCGGCTCCTACAATGAGCAGTTCTTC.

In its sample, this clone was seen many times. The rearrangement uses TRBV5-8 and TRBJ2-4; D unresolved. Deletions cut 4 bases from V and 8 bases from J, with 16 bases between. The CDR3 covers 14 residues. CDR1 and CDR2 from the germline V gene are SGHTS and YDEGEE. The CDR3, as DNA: TGTGCCAGCAGCGAAAGGTGGTCTCTCCACATTCAGTACTTC. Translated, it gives CASSERWSLHIQYF.

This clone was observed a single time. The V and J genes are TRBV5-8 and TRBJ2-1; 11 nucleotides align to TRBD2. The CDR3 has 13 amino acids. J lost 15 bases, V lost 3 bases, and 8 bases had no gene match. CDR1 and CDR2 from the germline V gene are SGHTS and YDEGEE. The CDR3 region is CASSSLVGTSGFF. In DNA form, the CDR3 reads TGTGCCAGCAGCTCCCTGGTCGGGACTAGCGGGTTCTTC.

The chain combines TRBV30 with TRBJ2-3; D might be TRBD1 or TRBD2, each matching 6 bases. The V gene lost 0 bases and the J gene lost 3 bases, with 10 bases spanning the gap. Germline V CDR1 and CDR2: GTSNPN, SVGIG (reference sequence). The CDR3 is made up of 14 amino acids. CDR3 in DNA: TGTGCCTGGAGTGTACGAGGGGGGACAGATACGCAGTATTTT. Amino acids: CAWSVRGGTDTQYF.

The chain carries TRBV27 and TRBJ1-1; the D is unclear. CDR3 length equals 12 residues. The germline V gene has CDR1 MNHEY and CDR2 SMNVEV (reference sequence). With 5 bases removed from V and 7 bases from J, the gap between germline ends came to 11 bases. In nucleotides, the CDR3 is TGTGCCAGCAGTAGCTACACGGATGAAGCTTTCTTT. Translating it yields CASSSYTDEAFF.

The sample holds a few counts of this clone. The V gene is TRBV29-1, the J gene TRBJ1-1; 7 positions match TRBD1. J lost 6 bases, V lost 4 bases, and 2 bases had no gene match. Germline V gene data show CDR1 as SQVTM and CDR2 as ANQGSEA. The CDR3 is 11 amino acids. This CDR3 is CSVGQGSEAFF. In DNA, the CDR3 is TGCAGCGTTGGACAGGGCTCTGAAGCTTTCTTT. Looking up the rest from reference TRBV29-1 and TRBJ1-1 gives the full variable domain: SAVISQKPSRDICQRGTSLTIQCQVDSQVTMMFWYRQQPGQSLTLIATANQGSEATYESGFVIDKFPISRPNLTFSTLTVSNMSPEDSSIYLCSVGQGSEAFFGQGTRLTVV.

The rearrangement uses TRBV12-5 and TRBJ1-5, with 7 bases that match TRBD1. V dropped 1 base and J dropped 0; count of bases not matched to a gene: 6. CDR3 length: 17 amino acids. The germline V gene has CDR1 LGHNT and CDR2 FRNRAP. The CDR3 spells CASGLAPTGYSNQPQHF. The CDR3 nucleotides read TGTGCTAGTGGTTTGGCGCCGACAGGGTATAGCAATCAGCCCCAGCATTTT.

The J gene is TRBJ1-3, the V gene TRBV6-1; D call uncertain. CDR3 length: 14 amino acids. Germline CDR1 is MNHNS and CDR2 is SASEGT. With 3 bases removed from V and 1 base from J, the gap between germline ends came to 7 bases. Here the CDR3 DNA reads TGTGCCAGCAGTGATAGCGGATCTGGAAACACCATATATTTT. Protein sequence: CASSDSGSGNTIYF.

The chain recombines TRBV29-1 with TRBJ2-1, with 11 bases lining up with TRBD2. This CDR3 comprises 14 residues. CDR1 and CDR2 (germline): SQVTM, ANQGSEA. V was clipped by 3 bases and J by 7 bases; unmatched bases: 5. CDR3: CSVDLAGGRNEQFF. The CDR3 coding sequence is TGCAGCGTTGACCTAGCGGGGGGTCGGAATGAGCAGTTCTTC.

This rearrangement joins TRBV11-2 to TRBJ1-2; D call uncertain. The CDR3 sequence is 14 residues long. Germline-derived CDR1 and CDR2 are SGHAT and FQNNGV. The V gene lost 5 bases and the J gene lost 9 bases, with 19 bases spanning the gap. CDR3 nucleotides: TGTGCCAGCAGCCGGCTCTCGGGCCCAATGCGCTACACCTTC. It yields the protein CASSRLSGPMRYTF.

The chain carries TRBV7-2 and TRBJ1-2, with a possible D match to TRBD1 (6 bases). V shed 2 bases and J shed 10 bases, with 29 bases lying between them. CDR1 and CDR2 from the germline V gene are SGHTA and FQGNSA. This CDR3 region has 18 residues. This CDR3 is CASSLFIGDWGQGIDYTF. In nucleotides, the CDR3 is TGTGCCAGCAGCTTATTTATAGGCGATTGGGGGCAGGGGATTGACTACACCTTC.

CDR3 nucleotide sequence: TGTGCCAGCAGTTTAAGGACAGGGAGCTCTTTCTTT. The encoded protein is CASSLRTGSSFF. This chain connects TRBV28 to TRBJ1-1; TRBD1 matches at 8 bases. CDR1 and CDR2 from the germline V gene are MDHEN and SYDVKM. V was clipped by 2 bases and J by 12 bases; unmatched bases: 5. The CDR3 runs 12 residues.

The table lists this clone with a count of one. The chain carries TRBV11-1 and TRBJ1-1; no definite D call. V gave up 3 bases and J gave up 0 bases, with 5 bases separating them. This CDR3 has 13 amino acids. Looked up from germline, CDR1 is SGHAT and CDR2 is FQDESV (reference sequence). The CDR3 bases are TGTGCCAGCAGCTTTAACATGAACACTGAAGCTTTCTTT. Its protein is CASSFNMNTEAFF.

The CDR3 region is CASSRKIDAEAFF. The CDR3 DNA reads as TGTGCCAGCAGCCGGAAGATTGATGCTGAAGCTTTCTTT. This chain uses TRBV2 with TRBJ1-1, with D hard to call. This CDR3 is built from 13 residues. Germline-derived CDR1 and CDR2 are SNHLY and FYNNEI. The ends were cut back, 6 bases at V and 6 bases at J, with 14 bases in the middle.

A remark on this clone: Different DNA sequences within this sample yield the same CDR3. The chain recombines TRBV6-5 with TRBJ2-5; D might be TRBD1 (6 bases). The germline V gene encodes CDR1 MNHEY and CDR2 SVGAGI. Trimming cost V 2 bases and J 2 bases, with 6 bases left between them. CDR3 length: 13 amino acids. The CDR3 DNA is TGTGCCAGCAGTTACCAGGGGCAAGAGACCCAGTACTTC. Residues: CASSYQGQETQYF.

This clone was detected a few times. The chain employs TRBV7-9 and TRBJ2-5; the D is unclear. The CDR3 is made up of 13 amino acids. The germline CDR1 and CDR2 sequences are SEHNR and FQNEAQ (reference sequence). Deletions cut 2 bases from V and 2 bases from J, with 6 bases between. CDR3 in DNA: TGTGCCAGCAGCTTACGTCGGCAAGAGACCCAGTACTTC. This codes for CASSLRRQETQYF. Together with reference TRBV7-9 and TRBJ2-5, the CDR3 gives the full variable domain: DTGVSQNPRHKITKRGQNVTFRCDPISEHNRLYWYRQTLGQGPEFLTYFQNEAQLEKSRLLSDRFSAERPKGSFSTLEIQRTEQGDSAMYLCASSLRRQETQYFGPGTRLLVL.

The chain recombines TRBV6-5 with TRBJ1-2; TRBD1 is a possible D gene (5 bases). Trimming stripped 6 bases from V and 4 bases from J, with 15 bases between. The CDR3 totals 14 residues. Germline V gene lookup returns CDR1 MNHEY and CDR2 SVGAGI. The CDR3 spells CASSSPGHSYGYTF. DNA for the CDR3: TGTGCCAGCAGCTCTCCGGGGCATTCCTATGGCTACACCTTC.

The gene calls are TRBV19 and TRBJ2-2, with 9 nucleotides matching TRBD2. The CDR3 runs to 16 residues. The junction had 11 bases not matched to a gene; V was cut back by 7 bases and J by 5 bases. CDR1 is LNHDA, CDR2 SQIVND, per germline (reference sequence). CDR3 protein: CASITKPGLATGELFF. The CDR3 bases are TGTGCCAGTATAACTAAGCCGGGACTAGCTACCGGGGAGCTGTTTTTT.